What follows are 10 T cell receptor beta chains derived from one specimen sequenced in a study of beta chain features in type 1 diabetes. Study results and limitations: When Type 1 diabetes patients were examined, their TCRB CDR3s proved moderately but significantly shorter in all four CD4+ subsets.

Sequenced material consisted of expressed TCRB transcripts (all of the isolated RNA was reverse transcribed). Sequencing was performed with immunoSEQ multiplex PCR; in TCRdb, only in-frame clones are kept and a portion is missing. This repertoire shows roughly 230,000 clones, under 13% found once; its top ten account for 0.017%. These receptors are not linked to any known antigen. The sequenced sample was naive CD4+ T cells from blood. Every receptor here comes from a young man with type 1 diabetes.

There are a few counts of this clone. The CDR3 protein is CASSLADRETDEQFF. The CDR3 nucleotides are TGCGCCAGCAGCTTGGCGGACAGGGAGACGGATGAGCAGTTCTTC. The chain couples TRBV5-1 to TRBJ2-1; 8 bases line up with TRBD1. V lost 0 bases, J lost 8 bases, and 7 bases stayed unmatched. Germline values: CDR1 SGHRS, CDR2 YFSETQ. The CDR3 loop spans 15 amino acids. Drawing the rest from reference TRBV5-1 and TRBJ2-1, the complete variable domain is KAGVTQTPRYLIKTRGQQVTLSCSPISGHRSVSWYQQTPGQGLQFLFEYFSETQRNKGNFPGRFSGRQFSNSRSEMNVSTLELGDSALYLCASSLADRETDEQFFGPGTRLTVL.

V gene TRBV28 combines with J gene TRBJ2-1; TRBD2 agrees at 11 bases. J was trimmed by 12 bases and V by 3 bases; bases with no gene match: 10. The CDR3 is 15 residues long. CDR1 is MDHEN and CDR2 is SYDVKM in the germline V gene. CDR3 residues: CASSLSVAGGPWQFF. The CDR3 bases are TGTGCCAGCAGTTTGTCAGTAGCGGGGGGGCCCTGGCAGTTCTTC.

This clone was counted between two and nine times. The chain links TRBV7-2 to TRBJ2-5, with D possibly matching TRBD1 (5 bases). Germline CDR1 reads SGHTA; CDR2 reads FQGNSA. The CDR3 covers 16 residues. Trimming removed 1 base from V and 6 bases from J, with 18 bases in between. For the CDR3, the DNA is TGTGCCAGCAGCTTAGGAACGACAGTCGAGGCACAGACCCAGTACTTC. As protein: CASSLGTTVEAQTQYF.

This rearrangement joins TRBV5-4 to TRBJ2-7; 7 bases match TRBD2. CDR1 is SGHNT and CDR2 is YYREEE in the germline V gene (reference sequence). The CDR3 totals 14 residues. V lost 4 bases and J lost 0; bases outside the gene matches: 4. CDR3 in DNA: TGTGCCAGCAGCGGCGGGGGTCCCTCCTACGAGCAGTACTTC. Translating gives CASSGGGPSYEQYF. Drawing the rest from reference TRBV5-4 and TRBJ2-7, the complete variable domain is ETGVTQSPTHLIKTRGQQVTLRCSSQSGHNTVSWYQQALGQGPQFIFQYYREEENGRGNFPPRFSGLQFPNYSSELNVNALELDDSALYLCASSGGGPSYEQYFGPGTRLTVT.

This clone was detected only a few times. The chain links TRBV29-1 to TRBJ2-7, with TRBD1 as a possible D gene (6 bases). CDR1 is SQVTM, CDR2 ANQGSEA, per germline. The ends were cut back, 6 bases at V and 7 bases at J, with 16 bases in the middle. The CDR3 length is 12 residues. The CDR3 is CSVESGEREQYF. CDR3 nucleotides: TGCAGCGTGGAATCAGGGGAGAGGGAGCAGTACTTC.

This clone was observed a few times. The CDR3 here is CASSLPGLAGGGVYF. The CDR3 DNA reads as TGTGCCAGCAGTCTTCCGGGGCTAGCGGGGGGCGGCGTCTACTTC. The chain uses TRBV28 and TRBJ2-5, with TRBD2 matching over 11 bases. The V gene end was trimmed by 5 bases and the J gene end by 14 bases; junction bases not matched to a gene: 16. The length of the CDR3 is 15 residues. Germline CDR1 reads MDHEN; CDR2 reads SYDVKM.

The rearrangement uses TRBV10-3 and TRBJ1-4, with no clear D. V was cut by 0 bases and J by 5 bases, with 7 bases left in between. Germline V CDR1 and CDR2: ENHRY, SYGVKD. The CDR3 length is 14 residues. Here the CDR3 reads CAISESTGNEKLFF. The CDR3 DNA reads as TGTGCCATCAGTGAGTCAACGGGAAATGAAAAACTGTTTTTT.

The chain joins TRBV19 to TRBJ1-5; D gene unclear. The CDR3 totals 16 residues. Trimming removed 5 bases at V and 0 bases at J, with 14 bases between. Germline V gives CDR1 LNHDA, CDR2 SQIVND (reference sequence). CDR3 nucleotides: TGTGCCAGTAGTGTAGGGCAGGATTATAGCAATCAGCCCCAGCATTTT. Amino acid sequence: CASSVGQDYSNQPQHF.

The CDR3 is CASSLVGAGMNTEAFF. CDR3 DNA: TGTGCCAGCAGCTTGGTTGGGGCAGGGATGAACACTGAAGCTTTCTTT. This sequence joins TRBV5-6 and TRBJ1-1; tentative D call: TRBD1 (5 bases). The CDR3 consists of 16 residues. V was trimmed by 0 bases and J by 0 bases, leaving 12 bases between them. Germline values: CDR1 SGHDT, CDR2 YYEEEE.

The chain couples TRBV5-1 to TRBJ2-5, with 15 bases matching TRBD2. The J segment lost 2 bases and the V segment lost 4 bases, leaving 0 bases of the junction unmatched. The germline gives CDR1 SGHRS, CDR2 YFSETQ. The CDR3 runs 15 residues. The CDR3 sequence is CASSGTSGRQETQYF. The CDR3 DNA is TGCGCCAGCAGCGGGACTAGCGGGAGGCAAGAGACCCAGTACTTC.